What follows describes a single T cell receptor beta chain. This record comes from a study of CD8 T cells in Susac syndrome. It was with random hexamers that 0.5 to 1 ug RNA was reverse transcribed. TCRdb called the immunoSEQ multiplex PCR reads again in MiXCR, with one record for every CDR3 protein. The table lists some 160,000 distinct CDR3 sequences, roughly 95% of them singletons. The germline CDR1 and CDR2 sequences are GTSNPN and SVGIG (reference sequence). The length of the CDR3 is 12 residues. Trimming took 0 bases from V and 5 from J, leaving 7 bases between them. V is TRBV30 and J is TRBJ1-2; D unresolved. The sequence derives from a human donor with multiple sclerosis. The sample comprised CD8+ T cells from PBMCs. The CDR3 here is CAWSVSQYGYTF. For the CDR3, the DNA is TGTGCCTGGAGTGTGTCCCAGTATGGCTACACCTTC.